The rows below give T cell receptor beta chains drawn from one sample of a study of vaccination effects on CD4 cells after COVID-19. Their antigens remain unidentified. Repertoires were generated with immunoSEQ multiplex PCR, while TCRdb's copy carries only in-frame clones and drops some. The sample yields roughly 70,000 clones, roughly three quarters seen once. The source was CD4+ T cells from PBMCs cultured with HCoV-OC43 spike peptides, collected after COVID-19 vaccination. These receptors all stem from a human donor who received a COVID-19 vaccine. CDR3s include the opening cysteine and the closing phenylalanine or tryptophan. D genes are given only for firm matches. Clone size appears in some rows only: once, few, many, or a class for an expanded clone.

- TRBJ1-5 - TRBV11-3 TGTGCCAGCAGCTTAGTGACCCAGCGTAATCAGCCCCAGCATTTT CASSLVTQRNQPQHF
- TRBJ2-3 TRBD2 TRBV7-6 TGTGCCAGCAGCTCCCTTAGCGGGTCCAACACAGATACGCAGTATTTT CASSSLSGSNTDTQYF
- TRBJ1-4 TRBD1 TRBV3-1/TRBV3-2 TGTGCCAGCCGGGACAGGGGGCGTTTAAGGGAAAAACTGTTTTTT CASRDRGRLREKLFF
- TRBJ1-3 - TRBV6-1 TGTGCCAGCAGTGAATCTCCACGCAGGGTGGGAAACACCATATATTTT CASSESPRRVGNTIYF
- TRBJ2-4 - TRBV18 TGTGCCAGCCGAGAGGGAGCCATAGCCAAAAACATTCAGTACTTC CASREGAIAKNIQYF
- TRBJ2-3 - TRBV2 TGTGCCAGCAGTGTCTGGGGTGCCACAGATACGCAGTATTTT CASSVWGATDTQYF
few TRBJ2-2 - TRBV2 TGTGCCAGCAGTGATGGGCTTAGTAACACCGGGGAGCTGTTTTTT CASSDGLSNTGELFF
- TRBJ1-6 - TRBV15 TGTGCCACCAGCAGAGCGGAAGGGGACTATAATTCACCCCTCCACTTT CATSRAEGDYNSPLHF
- TRBJ1-6 TRBD1 TRBV2 TGTGCCAGCAGGGACCCGACAGGGGGGGATTCACCCCTCCACTTT CASRDPTGGDSPLHF
- TRBJ1-2 TRBD1 TRBV7-8 TGTGCCAGCAGCTTTCCGGGCAGGGGGCGGATCAAAAGCTACACCTTC CASSFPGRGRIKSYTF
few TRBJ1-4 - TRBV25-1 TGTGCCAGCAGTGCACAGGGTTTGAAACTGTTTTTT CASSAQGLKLFF